One and the same sample provided the 17 T cell receptor beta chains below, sequenced in a study of blood T cell repertoires in COVID-19. Here immunoSEQ multiplex PCR was the method, and the copy in TCRdb shows in-frame clones only, minus some. The sample has roughly 100,000 clones, about 86% seen once. Specimen: peripheral blood. The receptor set was obtained from a human donor in a cohort sampled during active COVID-19.

The rearrangement uses TRBV24-1 and TRBJ1-4; TRBD1 matches 10 bases. The germline V gene has CDR1 KGHDR and CDR2 SFDVKD. The CDR3 covers 18 residues. J was trimmed by 4 bases and V by 5 bases; bases with no gene match: 12. The CDR3 is CATSGPGQGWINNEKLFF. The CDR3 nucleotides are TGTGCCACCAGTGGGCCGGGACAGGGGTGGATTAATAATGAAAAACTGTTTTTT.

The gene calls are TRBV7-2 and TRBJ2-3; a weak D match, TRBD2 (5 bases). There are 14 residues in the CDR3. Trimming took 8 bases from V and 6 from J, leaving 18 bases between them. Germline V lookup: CDR1 SGHTA, CDR2 FQGNSA. CDR3 in DNA: TGTGCCAGCGGTGCAGCGGTGGGCTGGGATACGCAGTATTTT. Its translation: CASGAAVGWDTQYF.

This chain connects TRBV24-1 to TRBJ2-3; D remains unclear. V lost 5 bases and J 3 bases, leaving 14 bases between the germline ends. CDR1 is KGHDR, CDR2 SFDVKD, per germline. The CDR3 sequence is 15 residues long. This CDR3 reads CATSGRGVGTDTQYF. CDR3 nucleotide sequence: TGTGCCACCAGTGGAAGAGGAGTCGGGACAGATACGCAGTATTTT.

The chain couples TRBV7-9 to TRBJ2-7; 8 nucleotides align to TRBD2. The germline CDR1 and CDR2 sequences are SEHNR and FQNEAQ (reference sequence). The CDR3 contains 17 residues. V shed 2 bases, J shed 2 bases, and the junction held 11 bases outside the gene matches. The CDR3 sequence: CASSLREGTPSPYEQYF. The CDR3 DNA reads TGTGCCAGCAGCTTACGGGAGGGGACCCCTAGCCCCTACGAGCAGTACTTC. Drawing the rest from reference TRBV7-9 and TRBJ2-7, the complete variable domain is DTGVSQNPRHKITKRGQNVTFRCDPISEHNRLYWYRQTLGQGPEFLTYFQNEAQLEKSRLLSDRFSAERPKGSFSTLEIQRTEQGDSAMYLCASSLREGTPSPYEQYFGPGTRLTVT.

Notes on this clone: A read error may produce the germline difference seen at one junction end. The rearrangement links TRBV6-5 to TRBJ1-2; 7 nucleotides align to TRBD1. Per germline, CDR1 MNHEY and CDR2 SVGAGI. CDR3 length: 15 amino acids. The CDR3 DNA reads as TGTGCCAGCAGTAACTCAGGGGGAATGGACTATGGCTACACCTTC. Translated: CASSNSGGMDYGYTF.

The chain employs TRBV14 and TRBJ2-5; TRBD1 might be the D (5 bases). With 1 base removed from V and 4 bases from J, the gap between germline ends came to 7 bases. Germline V gene data show CDR1 as SGHDN and CDR2 as FVKESK. CDR3 length equals 13 residues. The CDR3 is CASSQGTGETQYF. DNA for the CDR3: TGTGCCAGCAGCCAAGGAACAGGAGAGACCCAGTACTTC.

V gene TRBV18 combines with J gene TRBJ2-5; D unresolved. This CDR3 is 13 amino acids long. CDR1 and CDR2 from the germline V gene are KGHSH and LQKENI. V lost 1 base to trimming and J lost 5 bases, with 8 bases between them. The CDR3 DNA follows: TGTGCCAGCTCACCACTAGTTTTGGAGACCCAGTACTTC. Its translation: CASSPLVLETQYF.

The chain couples TRBV15 to TRBJ1-2; the match to TRBD1 covers 8 bases. The CDR3 has 15 residues. Trimming took 2 bases from V and 6 from J; bases not matched to a gene: 8. Germline V CDR1 and CDR2: LNHNV, YYDKDF (reference sequence). CDR3 nucleotides: TGTGCCACCAGCAGAACAATTGACAGGGGAGATGGCTACACCTTC. Its protein product is CATSRTIDRGDGYTF.

The chain uses TRBV9 and TRBJ2-7; possible D gene TRBD2, 5 bases. V was pared by 4 bases and J by 3 bases, with 8 bases between. Germline-derived CDR1 and CDR2 are SGDLS and YYNGEE. The CDR3 covers 12 residues. The chain's CDR3 is CASSTGFYEQYF. CDR3 nucleotides: TGTGCCAGCAGCACGGGATTCTACGAGCAGTACTTC.

V and J are TRBV4-1 and TRBJ2-5; 7 nucleotides agree with TRBD1. Germline CDR1 MGHRA, CDR2 YSYEKL. Unmatched junction bases numbered 7, after V lost 4 bases and J lost 2 bases. This CDR3 contains 15 residues. For the CDR3, the DNA is TGCGCCAGCAGCCGGAGTGAGACAGGGCAAGAGACCCAGTACTTC. Protein sequence: CASSRSETGQETQYF.

This clone appeared once. The chain uses TRBV14 and TRBJ1-5; 7 bases align to TRBD1. The germline V gene has CDR1 SGHDN and CDR2 FVKESK. This CDR3 contains 16 residues. V trimming: 1 base; J trimming: 1 base; junction bases outside the gene matches: 4. In DNA, the CDR3 is TGTGCCAGCAGCCAAGGGGGACAGCTCAGCAATCAGCCCCAGCATTTT. Amino acids: CASSQGGQLSNQPQHF.

The chain uses TRBV7-3 and TRBJ2-5; 8 bases are shared with TRBD1. With 6 bases clipped from V and 4 bases from J, the junction kept 10 bases outside the gene matches. From germline, CDR1 is SGHTA and CDR2 FQGTGA. The CDR3 is 15 residues long. The CDR3 DNA sequence: TGTGCCAGCAGTCTCTCAGGGGGCATAGGAGAGACCCAGTACTTC. Its translation is CASSLSGGIGETQYF.

J is TRBJ1-1 and V is TRBV7-6, with 8 bases identical to TRBD1. The CDR3 is 14 residues long. Germline CDR1 reads SGHVS; CDR2 reads FNYEAQ. V trimming: 5 bases; J trimming: 4 bases; junction bases outside the gene matches: 6. The CDR3 reads CASSPTGAGTEAFF. The CDR3 nucleotides are TGTGCCAGCAGCCCGACAGGGGCGGGCACTGAAGCTTTCTTT.

CDR3 sequence (DNA): TGTGCTAGTGGTCTTTACATGAACACTGAAGCTTTCTTT. This encodes CASGLYMNTEAFF. The J gene is TRBJ1-1, the V gene TRBV12-5; the D is unclear. Germline CDR1 reads LGHNT; CDR2 reads FRNRAP. Between the trimmed V and J ends, which lost 5 bases and 0 bases, there was a span of 7 bases. CDR3 length: 13 residues.

This rearrangement joins TRBV9 to TRBJ2-1; 13 bases agree with TRBD2. Germline trimming cut 4 bases from V and 8 bases from J; bases unmatched to any gene: 6. The CDR3 is 15 residues long. CDR1 SGDLS and CDR2 YYNGEE come from the germline V gene. The CDR3 DNA reads TGTGCCAGCAGCACACCGGGACTAGCGGGGCATGAGCAGTTCTTC. Translated, it gives CASSTPGLAGHEQFF.

V is TRBV7-2 and J is TRBJ2-1; D perhaps matches TRBD2 (5 bases). V was trimmed by 0 bases and J by 1 base, leaving 10 bases between them. The CDR3 runs to 16 residues. Germline V lookup: CDR1 SGHTA, CDR2 FQGNSA. Written as DNA, the CDR3 is TGTGCCAGCAGCTTAGCGCGGAGGACTTCCTACAATGAGCAGTTCTTC. This translates into CASSLARRTSYNEQFF.

This clone was seen more than once but under ten times. This chain joins TRBV7-9 and TRBJ2-7; TRBD1 matches 8 bases. CDR1 and CDR2 (germline): SEHNR, FQNEAQ (reference sequence). This CDR3 is built from 14 residues. J was trimmed by 2 bases and V by 2 bases; bases with no gene match: 2. Written as DNA, the CDR3 is TGTGCCAGCAGCTTAATGACAGGGGCCTACGAGCAGTACTTC. This codes for CASSLMTGAYEQYF.